Below, 2 T cell receptor beta chains from the same sample are listed, as sequenced in a study of T cell repertoires in aging, cancer and after chemotherapy. Amplification of TCR beta used genomic DNA extracted from peripheral blood. A mixed TRB-A/B primer pool amplified rearranged TRB by multiplex touch-down PCR. TCRdb re-derived calls from the multiplex PCR reads in MiXCR, one entry per CDR3 protein. There are 10,000 to 13,000 distinct CDR3 sequences in the sample; 32% occur only once, and roughly 3% lies in the top ten. The sample was blood. These receptors were collected from a human donor in good health.

A note on this clonotype: A read error is possible here, since a much larger clone lies one base away. This chain connects TRBV19 to TRBJ2-7; the D call may be TRBD1 or TRBD2 (6 bases each). This CDR3 contains 17 residues. Trimming took off 6 bases at V and 6 bases at J, with 27 bases between the two ends. Germline lookup yields CDR1 LNHDA and CDR2 SQIVND (reference sequence). This CDR3 is CASSKGTWRDEAGEQYF. CDR3 DNA: TGTGCCAGTAGCAAAGGGACATGGAGGGATGAAGCGGGCGAGCAGTACTTC.

This sequence joins TRBV30 and TRBJ1-6; 7 positions match TRBD1. The junction had 8 bases not matched to a gene; V was cut back by 3 bases and J by 9 bases. The CDR3 length is 14 residues. The V gene's germline CDR1 is GTSNPN and CDR2 SVGIG (reference sequence). The CDR3 sequence is CAWRGRQGLSPLHF. The CDR3 region has the DNA TGTGCCTGGAGAGGGAGACAGGGTCTTTCACCCCTCCACTTT.